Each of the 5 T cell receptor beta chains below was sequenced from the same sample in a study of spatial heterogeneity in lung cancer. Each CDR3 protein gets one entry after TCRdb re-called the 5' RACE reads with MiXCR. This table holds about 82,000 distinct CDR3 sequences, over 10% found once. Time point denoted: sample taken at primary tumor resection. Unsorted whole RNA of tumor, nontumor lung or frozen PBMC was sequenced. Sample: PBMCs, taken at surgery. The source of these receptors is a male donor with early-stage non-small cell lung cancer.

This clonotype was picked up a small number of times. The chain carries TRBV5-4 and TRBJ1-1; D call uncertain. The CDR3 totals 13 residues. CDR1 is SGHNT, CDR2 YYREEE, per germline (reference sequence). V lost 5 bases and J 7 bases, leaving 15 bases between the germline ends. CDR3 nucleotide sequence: TGTGCCAGCAGTACCTTCAATGAGGATGAAGCTTTCTTT. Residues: CASSTFNEDEAFF.

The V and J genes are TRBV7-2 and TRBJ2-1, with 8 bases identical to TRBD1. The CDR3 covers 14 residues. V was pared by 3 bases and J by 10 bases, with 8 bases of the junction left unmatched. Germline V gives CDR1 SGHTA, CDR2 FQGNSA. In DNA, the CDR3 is TGTGCCAGCAGCTTTGGACAGGGCGGACGCGAGCAGTTCTTC. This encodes CASSFGQGGREQFF.

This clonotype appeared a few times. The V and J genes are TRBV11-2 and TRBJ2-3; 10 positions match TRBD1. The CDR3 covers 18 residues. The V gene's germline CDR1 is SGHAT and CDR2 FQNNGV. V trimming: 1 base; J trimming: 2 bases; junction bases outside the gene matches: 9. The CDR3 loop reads CASSLAGTGDGYTDTQYF. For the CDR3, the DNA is TGTGCCAGCAGCTTAGCCGGGACAGGGGATGGGTACACAGATACGCAGTATTTT.

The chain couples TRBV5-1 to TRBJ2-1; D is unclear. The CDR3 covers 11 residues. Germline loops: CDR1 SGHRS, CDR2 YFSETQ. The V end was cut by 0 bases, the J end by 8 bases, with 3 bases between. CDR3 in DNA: TGCGCCAGCAGCTTGGAACATGAGCAGTTCTTC. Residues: CASSLEHEQFF.

CDR3 DNA sequence: TGTGCCACCAGTGGGTTAGGGCAACTGAACACCGGGGAGCTGTTTTTT. Translation gives CATSGLGQLNTGELFF. The chain recombines TRBV24-1 with TRBJ2-2; D gene ambiguous. Germline assignment: CDR1 KGHDR and CDR2 SFDVKD. The V end lost 5 bases, the J end lost 1 base, and 13 bases lay between the germline ends. This CDR3 has 16 amino acids.